One sample yielded the 25 T cell receptor beta chains listed below, sequenced in a study of beta chain features in type 1 diabetes. Broader study findings: Significant though moderate, a shortening of TCRB CDR3s appeared in all four CD4+ subsets of Type 1 diabetes patients.

No antigen is known for these receptors. The entirety of the isolated RNA underwent reverse transcription, so expressed TCRB transcripts were sequenced. Libraries were prepared by immunoSEQ multiplex PCR; TCRdb keeps only in-frame clonotypes and omits some of them. The table records about 700,000 clones, 13% of them present only once. Sequences were obtained from naive CD4+ T cells from blood. The receptor source for this set is a man between 18 and 35 years old with type 1 diabetes.

This clone was counted between two and nine times. The gene calls are TRBV18 and TRBJ2-3, with 8 bases lining up with TRBD2. The CDR3 runs 16 residues. V lost 8 bases to trimming and J lost 1 base; unmatched junction nucleotides: 11. Germline CDR1 KGHSH, CDR2 LQKENI. The CDR3 protein is CASTTWTSFGTDTQYF. Here the CDR3 DNA reads TGTGCCAGCACTACGTGGACTAGCTTCGGCACAGATACGCAGTATTTT. Full variable domain (remainder filled in from reference TRBV18 and TRBJ2-3): NAGVMQNPRHLVRRRGQEARLRCSPMKGHSHVYWYRQLPEEGLKFMVYLQKENIIDESGMPKERFSAEFPKEGPSILRIQQVVRGDSAAYFCASTTWTSFGTDTQYFGPGTRLTVL.

This clone was detected only a few times. The chain carries TRBV9 and TRBJ2-2; D gene unclear. In germline, CDR1 is SGDLS, CDR2 YYNGEE. V lost 0 bases and J 6 bases, leaving 9 bases between the germline ends. CDR3 length equals 14 residues. CDR3 bases: TGTGCCAGCAGCGTAGGTCCGGCCCCCGGGGAGCTGTTTTTT. Translation: CASSVGPAPGELFF.

The V gene is TRBV5-5, the J gene TRBJ2-7, with a tentative D call TRBD2 (5 bases). Germline CDR1 reads SGHKS; CDR2 reads YYEKEE (reference sequence). The CDR3 consists of 15 residues. The V end lost 5 bases, the J end lost 0 bases, and 15 bases lay between the germline ends. The CDR3 spells CASSASLGNSYEQYF. In DNA, the CDR3 is TGTGCCAGCAGTGCAAGCCTCGGGAACTCCTACGAGCAGTACTTC. The whole variable domain, filled in from reference TRBV5-5 and TRBJ2-7, reads DAGVTQSPTHLIKTRGQQVTLRCSPISGHKSVSWYQQVLGQGPQFIFQYYEKEERGRGNFPDRFSARQFPNYSSELNVNALLLGDSALYLCASSASLGNSYEQYFGPGTRLTVT.

This clone was counted a few times. CDR3: CAIAFGTPDTEAFF. The CDR3 nucleotides read TGTGCCATCGCCTTCGGCACGCCGGACACTGAAGCTTTCTTT. The chain has TRBV10-3 and TRBJ1-1; no reliable D call. The germline CDR1 and CDR2 sequences are ENHRY and SYGVKD. The length of the CDR3 is 14 residues. V was pared by 8 bases and J by 3 bases, with 16 bases between.

The chain has TRBV6-5 and TRBJ2-7; 7 bases fit TRBD1. Germline CDR1 is MNHEY and CDR2 is SVGAGI. The V and J ends lost 1 base and 2 bases, in that order; junction bases with no gene match: 5. The CDR3 is 15 residues long. The CDR3 DNA reads TGTGCCAGCAGTTACTATGGGACAGTCCCCTACGAGCAGTACTTC. Protein: CASSYYGTVPYEQYF.

This clone was seen only a few times. The CDR3 nucleotides are TGTGCCAGCAGCCAAGACTCATGGGGTGGACAAGTCAAAAATTCACCCCTCCACTTT. Protein sequence: CASSQDSWGGQVKNSPLHF. The chain employs TRBV4-2 and TRBJ1-6; a weak D match, TRBD1 (5 bases). Trimming cost V 0 bases and J 7 bases, with 22 bases left between them. The CDR3 extends over 19 amino acids. Germline V CDR1 and CDR2: LGHNA, YNFKEQ.

The sample holds a few counts of this clone. The genes are TRBV19 and TRBJ2-7, with 11 bases aligning to TRBD1. Germline assignment: CDR1 LNHDA and CDR2 SQIVND (reference sequence). This CDR3 spans 15 amino acids. V lost 7 bases, J lost 3 bases, and 8 bases stayed unmatched. CDR3 loop: CASTPGTGGFYEQYF. The CDR3 DNA is TGTGCCAGTACCCCTGGGACAGGGGGTTTCTACGAGCAGTACTTC.

V is TRBV29-1 and J is TRBJ1-5, with D possibly TRBD1 on 5 matching bases. The germline gives CDR1 SQVTM, CDR2 ANQGSEA. The CDR3 totals 13 residues. The V end lost 4 bases, the J end lost 0 bases, and 7 bases lay between the germline ends. CDR3 DNA sequence: TGCAGCGTTGGGACACTTAGCAATCAGCCCCAGCATTTT. Amino acids: CSVGTLSNQPQHF.

This clone was seen more than once but under ten times. The chain carries TRBV6-5 and TRBJ1-1; unclear D gene. Germline V gene lookup returns CDR1 MNHEY and CDR2 SVGAGI. V lost 2 bases, J lost 0 bases, and 4 bases lay in between. CDR3 length: 13 amino acids. CDR3: CASSYTLNTEAFF. Here the CDR3 DNA reads TGTGCCAGCAGTTACACACTGAACACTGAAGCTTTCTTT.

V is TRBV25-1 and J is TRBJ1-2, with TRBD1 as a possible D gene (5 bases). The V and J ends lost 3 bases and 8 bases respectively, with 16 bases between them. CDR3 length equals 14 residues. Germline assignment: CDR1 MGHDK and CDR2 SYGVNS. CDR3 residues: CASSDRALGEGYTF. In nucleotides, the CDR3 is TGTGCCAGCAGTGACCGGGCCTTAGGGGAAGGCTACACCTTC.

This clone was recorded a few times. The rearrangement links TRBV30 to TRBJ1-1; TRBD1 matches 8 bases. Germline V lookup: CDR1 GTSNPN, CDR2 SVGIG (reference sequence). V shed 4 bases and J 10 bases; nucleotides not matched to a gene: 5. CDR3 length: 11 residues. CDR3 nucleotides: TGTGCCTGGAACCCAGGGGGCTCAGCTTTCTTT. Its translation: CAWNPGGSAFF.

The V gene is TRBV29-1, the J gene TRBJ2-1; D tentatively reads TRBD1 or TRBD2 (6 bases each). This CDR3 is 12 amino acids long. V shed 1 base and J shed 7 bases, with 8 bases lying between them. Germline CDR1 SQVTM, CDR2 ANQGSEA. CDR3 nucleotides: TGCAGCGTTGAAGCGGGGGCGAATGAGCAGTTCTTC. Translated, it gives CSVEAGANEQFF.

The rearrangement uses TRBV30 and TRBJ1-3; D uncertain. V lost 3 bases and J 0 bases, leaving 9 bases between the germline ends. The length of the CDR3 is 14 residues. Germline CDR1 GTSNPN, CDR2 SVGIG (reference sequence). For the CDR3, the DNA is TGTGCCTGGAGCGTCGTGATCTCTGGAAACACCATATATTTT. Protein: CAWSVVISGNTIYF.

This sequence joins TRBV6-5 and TRBJ1-5; TRBD1 aligns across 9 bases. This CDR3 is built from 15 residues. CDR1 and CDR2 from the germline V gene are MNHEY and SVGAGI. V lost 8 bases, J lost 6 bases, and 11 bases stayed unmatched. The CDR3 spells CASRTRDRDSQPQHF. The CDR3 coding sequence is TGTGCCAGCCGGACGCGGGACAGGGATTCTCAGCCCCAGCATTTT.

This clone has just a few counts. V is TRBV28 and J is TRBJ2-7, with 7 bases matching TRBD1. CDR3 length: 15 residues. In germline, CDR1 is MDHEN, CDR2 SYDVKM. V lost 5 bases and J lost 2; bases outside the gene matches: 9. Here the CDR3 reads CASSTEVDRTYEQYF. Written as DNA, the CDR3 is TGTGCCAGCAGTACCGAAGTGGACAGGACCTACGAGCAGTACTTC.

The V call is TRBV9, the J call TRBJ2-7; 8 positions match TRBD2. The trim removed 0 bases at V and 5 bases at J, leaving 10 bases unmatched. The CDR3 is 16 residues long. Germline-derived CDR1 and CDR2 are SGDLS and YYNGEE. The CDR3 DNA reads TGTGCCAGCAGCGTAGCATCTAGGACTAGCCCCCACGAGCAGTACTTC. It codes for CASSVASRTSPHEQYF.

J is TRBJ1-1 and V is TRBV21-1; the D call in the table, TRBD1, was not verified against the DNA. TRBV21-1 is an annotated pseudogene. This CDR3 has 14 residues. In DNA form, the CDR3 reads TGTGCCAGCAGCTCTGGACACCTGGGGACTGAAGCTTTCTTT. Residues: CASSSGHLGTEAFF.

The table lists this clone with a few counts. V and J are TRBV30 and TRBJ2-7; 8 bases align to TRBD1. Unmatched junction bases numbered 3, after V lost 2 bases and J lost 0 bases. The CDR3 has 14 residues. Germline V gene sequence: CDR1 GTSNPN, CDR2 SVGIG (reference sequence). The CDR3 sequence is CAWSLRGPSYEQYF. CDR3 sequence (DNA): TGTGCCTGGAGTCTCAGGGGGCCCTCCTACGAGCAGTACTTC.

This clone came up a few times. This chain links TRBV6-1 with TRBJ2-5, with TRBD2 identical over 7 bases. With V trimmed by 1 base and J by 4 bases, 0 bases remained unmatched. The CDR3 extends over 13 amino acids. Per the germline V gene, CDR1 is MNHNS and CDR2 is SASEGT. This chain's CDR3 is CASSEGGGETQYF. The CDR3 nucleotides read TGTGCCAGCAGTGAAGGCGGGGGAGAGACCCAGTACTTC.

V gene TRBV4-1 combines with J gene TRBJ2-5, with TRBD1 matching 7 bases. The V segment lost 0 bases and the J segment 4 bases; nucleotides outside the gene matches: 11. This CDR3 is built from 17 residues. The germline CDR1 and CDR2 sequences are MGHRA and YSYEKL. For the CDR3, the DNA is TGCGCCAGCAGCCAAGAGGGAAGACAGGGCGGTCGAGAGACCCAGTACTTC. It codes for CASSQEGRQGGRETQYF.

This clone occurred a few times. Other DNA sequences in the sample encode the same CDR3. The chain employs TRBV9 and TRBJ1-2; D not resolved. The CDR3 runs to 14 residues. V was shortened by 0 bases and J by 0 bases, with 6 bases between the two germline ends. CDR1 and CDR2 from the germline V gene are SGDLS and YYNGEE. This CDR3 reads CASSVGTANYGYTF. For the CDR3, the DNA is TGTGCCAGCAGCGTAGGGACGGCTAACTATGGCTACACCTTC.

This clone has a handful of counts. The chain recombines TRBV7-8 with TRBJ2-7; D may be TRBD1 (5 bases). The CDR3 is 14 amino acids. V shed 1 base and J shed 0 bases, with 7 bases lying between them. Looked up from germline, CDR1 is SGHVS and CDR2 is FQNEAQ. CDR3 region: CASSLGQTSYEQYF. As DNA, the CDR3 is TGTGCCAGCAGCTTAGGACAGACCTCCTACGAGCAGTACTTC.

The sample holds a few counts of this clone. The genes are TRBV27 and TRBJ1-6; 9 bases agree with TRBD1. The CDR3 extends over 18 amino acids. V lost 5 bases and J lost 8; bases outside the gene matches: 16. Germline V gene data show CDR1 as MNHEY and CDR2 as SMNVEV (reference sequence). The chain's CDR3 is CASSGGQGSLRGHSPLHF. The CDR3 DNA is TGTGCCAGCAGTGGGGGACAGGGATCCTTGAGGGGACATTCACCCCTCCACTTT.

This clone was seen a few times. This rearrangement joins TRBV19 to TRBJ2-4; TRBD2 is a possible D gene (6 bases). Germline values: CDR1 LNHDA, CDR2 SQIVND (reference sequence). There are 12 residues in the CDR3. V was trimmed by 3 bases and J by 13 bases, leaving 13 bases between them. CDR3 residues: CASSMGGRVQYF. The CDR3 DNA reads TGTGCCAGTAGTATGGGGGGAAGAGTGCAGTACTTC.

The rearrangement links TRBV5-5 to TRBJ2-7; D call uncertain. The V gene's germline CDR1 is SGHKS and CDR2 YYEKEE (reference sequence). CDR3 length equals 13 residues. Trimming took 4 bases from V and 4 from J, leaving 12 bases between them. The CDR3 sequence is CASSLSSHYEQYF. The CDR3 nucleotides read TGTGCCAGCAGCCTGAGTTCTCATTACGAGCAGTACTTC.